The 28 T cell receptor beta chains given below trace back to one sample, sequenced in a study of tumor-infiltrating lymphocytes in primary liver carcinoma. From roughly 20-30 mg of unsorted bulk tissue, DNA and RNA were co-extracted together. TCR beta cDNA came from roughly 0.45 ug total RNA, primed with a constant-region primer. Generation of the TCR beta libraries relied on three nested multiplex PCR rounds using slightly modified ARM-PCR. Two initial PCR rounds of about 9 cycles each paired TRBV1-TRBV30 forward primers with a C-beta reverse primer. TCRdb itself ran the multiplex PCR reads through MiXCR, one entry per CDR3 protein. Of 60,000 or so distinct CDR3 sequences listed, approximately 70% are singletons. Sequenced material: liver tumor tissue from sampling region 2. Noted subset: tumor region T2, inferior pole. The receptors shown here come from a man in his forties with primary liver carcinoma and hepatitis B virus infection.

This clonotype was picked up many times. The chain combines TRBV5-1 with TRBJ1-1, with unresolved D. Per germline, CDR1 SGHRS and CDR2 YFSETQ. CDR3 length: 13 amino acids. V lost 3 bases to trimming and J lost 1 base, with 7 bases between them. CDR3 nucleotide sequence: TGCGCCAGCAGCTCGGAGCAGAACACTGAAGCTTTCTTT. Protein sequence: CASSSEQNTEAFF.

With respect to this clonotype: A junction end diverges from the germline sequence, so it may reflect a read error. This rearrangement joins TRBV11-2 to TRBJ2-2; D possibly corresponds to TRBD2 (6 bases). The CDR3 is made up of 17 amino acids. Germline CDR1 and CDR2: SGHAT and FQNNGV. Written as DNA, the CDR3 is TGTGTCAGCAGCTTAGTATTAGGAGGGGCGAACACCGGGGAGCCGCTTTTT. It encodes CVSSLVLGGANTGEPLF. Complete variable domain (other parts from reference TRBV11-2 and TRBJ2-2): EAGVAQSPRYKIIEKRQSVAFWCNPISGHATLYWYQQILGQGPKLLIQFQNNGVVDDSQLPKDRFSAERLKGVDSTLKIQPAKLEDSAVYLCVSSLVLGGANTGEPLFGEGSRLTVL.

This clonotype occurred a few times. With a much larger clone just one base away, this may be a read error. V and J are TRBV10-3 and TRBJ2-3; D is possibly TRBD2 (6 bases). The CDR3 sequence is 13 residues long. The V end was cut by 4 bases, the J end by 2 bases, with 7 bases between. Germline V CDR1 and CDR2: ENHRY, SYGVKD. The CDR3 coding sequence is TGTGCCATCAGTGTAGCGGCCACAGATACGCAGTATTTT. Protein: CAISVAATDTQYF.

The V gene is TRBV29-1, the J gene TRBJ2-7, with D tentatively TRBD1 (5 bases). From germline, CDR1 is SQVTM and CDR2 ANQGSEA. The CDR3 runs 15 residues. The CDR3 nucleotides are TGCGGCATACGCCCTTCCAGGGTCAAGTCCTACGAGCAGTACTTC. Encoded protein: CGIRPSRVKSYEQYF.

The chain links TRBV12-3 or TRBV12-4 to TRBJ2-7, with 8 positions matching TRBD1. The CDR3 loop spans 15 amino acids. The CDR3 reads CSCSIGAGGPYEQYF. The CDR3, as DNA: TGTTCCTGCAGTATCGGGGCAGGGGGCCCCTACGAGCAGTACTTC.

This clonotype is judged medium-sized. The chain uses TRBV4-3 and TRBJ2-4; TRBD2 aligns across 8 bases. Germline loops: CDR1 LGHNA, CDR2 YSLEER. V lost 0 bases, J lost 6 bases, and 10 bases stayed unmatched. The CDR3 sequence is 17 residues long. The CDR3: CASSQDNNRGGLNIQYF. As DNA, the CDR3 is TGCGCCAGCAGCCAAGATAACAATCGGGGGGGCTTAAACATTCAGTACTTC.

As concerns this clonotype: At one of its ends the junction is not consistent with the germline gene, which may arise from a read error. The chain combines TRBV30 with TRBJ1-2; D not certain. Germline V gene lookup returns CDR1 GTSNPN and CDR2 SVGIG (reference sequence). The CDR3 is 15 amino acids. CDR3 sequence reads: CAWSVGWKGTNGYAF. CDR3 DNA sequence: TGTGCCTGGAGTGTCGGGTGGAAGGGTACCAATGGCTACGCCTTC.

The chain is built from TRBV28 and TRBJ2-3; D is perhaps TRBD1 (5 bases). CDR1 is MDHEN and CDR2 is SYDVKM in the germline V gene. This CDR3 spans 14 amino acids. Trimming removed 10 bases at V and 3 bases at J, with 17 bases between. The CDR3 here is CANSKTALTDTQYF. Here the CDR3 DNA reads TGTGCCAACTCTAAGACAGCGCTGACAGATACGCAGTATTTT.

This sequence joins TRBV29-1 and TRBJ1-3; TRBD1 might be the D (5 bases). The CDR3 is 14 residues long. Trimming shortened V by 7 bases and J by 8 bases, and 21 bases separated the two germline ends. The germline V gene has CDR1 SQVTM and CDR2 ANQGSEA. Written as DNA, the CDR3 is TGCAGCGGTCATATTGGGACTGGTGGGTACACCATATATTTT. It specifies CSGHIGTGGYTIYF.

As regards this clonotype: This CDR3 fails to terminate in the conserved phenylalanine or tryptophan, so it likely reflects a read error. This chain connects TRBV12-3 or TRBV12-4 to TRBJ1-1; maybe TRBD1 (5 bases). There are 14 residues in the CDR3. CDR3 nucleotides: TGTGCTATCATGGTTGCATCAGGGCACACTGAAGCTTTCCTT. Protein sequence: CAIMVASGHTEAFL.

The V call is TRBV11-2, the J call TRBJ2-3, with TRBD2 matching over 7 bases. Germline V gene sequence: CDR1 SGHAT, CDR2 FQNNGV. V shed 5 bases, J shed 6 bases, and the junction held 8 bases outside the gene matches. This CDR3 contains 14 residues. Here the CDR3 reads CASSPGLEADTQYF. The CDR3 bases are TGTGCCAGCAGCCCCGGACTAGAGGCCGATACGCAGTATTTT.

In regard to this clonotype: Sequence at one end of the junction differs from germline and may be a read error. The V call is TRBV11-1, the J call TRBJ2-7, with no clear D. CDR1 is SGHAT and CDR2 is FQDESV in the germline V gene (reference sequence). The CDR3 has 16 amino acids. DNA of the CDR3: TGTGTCAGCAGCTTAGTTCCTAGTAGGAGCTCCTACGAGCAGTACTTC. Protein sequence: CVSSLVPSRSSYEQYF.

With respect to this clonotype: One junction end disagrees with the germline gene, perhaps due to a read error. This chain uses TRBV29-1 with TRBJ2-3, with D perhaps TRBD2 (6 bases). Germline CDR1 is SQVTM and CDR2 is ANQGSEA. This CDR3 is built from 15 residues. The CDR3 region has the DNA TGCAGCGTTGAGGGCGGGGCCGGCATCACAGATATGCAGTGTTTT. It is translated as CSVEGGAGITDMQCF.

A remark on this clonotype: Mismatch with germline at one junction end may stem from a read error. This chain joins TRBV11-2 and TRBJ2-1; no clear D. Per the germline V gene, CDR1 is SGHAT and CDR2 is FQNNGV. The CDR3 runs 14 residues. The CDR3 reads CARSFYQLVSEQFF. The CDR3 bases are TGTGCCAGAAGCTTTTACCAGCTAGTTAGTGAGCAGTTCTTC. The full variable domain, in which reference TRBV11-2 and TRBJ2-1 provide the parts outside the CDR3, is EAGVAQSPRYKIIEKRQSVAFWCNPISGHATLYWYQQILGQGPKLLIQFQNNGVVDDSQLPKDRFSAERLKGVDSTLKIQPAKLEDSAVYLCARSFYQLVSEQFFGPGTRLTVL.

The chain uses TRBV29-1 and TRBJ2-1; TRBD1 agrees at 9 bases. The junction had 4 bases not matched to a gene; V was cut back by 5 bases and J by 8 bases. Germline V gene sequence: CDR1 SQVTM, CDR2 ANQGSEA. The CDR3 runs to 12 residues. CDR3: CSVRQGGYEQFF. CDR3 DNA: TGCAGCGTTAGACAGGGGGGATATGAGCAGTTCTTC.

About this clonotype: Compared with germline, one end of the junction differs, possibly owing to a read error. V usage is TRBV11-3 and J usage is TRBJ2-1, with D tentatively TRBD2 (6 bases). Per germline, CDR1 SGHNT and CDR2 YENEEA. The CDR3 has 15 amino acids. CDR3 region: CGSSAGTREINEHFF. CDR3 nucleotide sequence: TGTGGCAGCAGCGCCGGGACTCGAGAGATTAATGAGCACTTCTTC.

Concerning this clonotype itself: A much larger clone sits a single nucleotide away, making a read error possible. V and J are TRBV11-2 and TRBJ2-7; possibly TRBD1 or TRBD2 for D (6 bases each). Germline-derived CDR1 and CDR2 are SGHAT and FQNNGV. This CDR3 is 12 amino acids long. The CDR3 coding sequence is TGTGCCAGCATTCCCGGGGGCTACGTGCAGTACTTC. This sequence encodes CASIPGGYVQYF.

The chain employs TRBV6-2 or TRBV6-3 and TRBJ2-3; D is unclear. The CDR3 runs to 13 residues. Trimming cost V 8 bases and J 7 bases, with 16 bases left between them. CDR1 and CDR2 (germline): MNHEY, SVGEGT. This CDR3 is CASGSAQANTQYF. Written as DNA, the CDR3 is TGTGCCAGCGGTTCAGCACAAGCGAATACGCAGTATTTT.

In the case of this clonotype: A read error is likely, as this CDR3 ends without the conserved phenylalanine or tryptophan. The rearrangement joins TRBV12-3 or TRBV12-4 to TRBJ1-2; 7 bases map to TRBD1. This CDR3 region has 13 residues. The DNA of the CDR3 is TGTGCCAGCAGCCGGACAGGTGACTATGACTACACCATT. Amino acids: CASSRTGDYDYTI.

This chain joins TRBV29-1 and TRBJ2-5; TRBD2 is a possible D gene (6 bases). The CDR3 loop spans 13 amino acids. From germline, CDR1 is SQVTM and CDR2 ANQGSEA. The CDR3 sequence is CSVRESPRETQYF. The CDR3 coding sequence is TGCAGTGTTCGGGAGAGTCCTCGGGAGACCCAGTACTTC. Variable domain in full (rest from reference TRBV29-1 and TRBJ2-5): SAVISQKPSRDICQRGTSLTIQCQVDSQVTMMFWYRQQPGQSLTLIATANQGSEATYESGFVIDKFPISRPNLTFSTLTVSNMSPEDSSIYLCSVRESPRETQYFGPGTRLLVL.

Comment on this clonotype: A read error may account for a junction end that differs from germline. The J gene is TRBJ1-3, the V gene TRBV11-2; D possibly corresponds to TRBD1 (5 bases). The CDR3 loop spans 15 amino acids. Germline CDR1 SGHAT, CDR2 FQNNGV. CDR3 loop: CTSNLFEGAGNTIYF. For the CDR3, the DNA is TGTACCAGCAACCTTTTTGAAGGGGCTGGAAACACCATATATTTT.

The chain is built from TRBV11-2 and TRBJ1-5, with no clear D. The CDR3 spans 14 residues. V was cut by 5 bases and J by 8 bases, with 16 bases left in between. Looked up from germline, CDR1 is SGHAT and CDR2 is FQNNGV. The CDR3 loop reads CASSTGRFPEPQHF. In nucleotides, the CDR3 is TGTGCCAGCAGCACCGGACGGTTTCCCGAGCCCCAGCATTTT.

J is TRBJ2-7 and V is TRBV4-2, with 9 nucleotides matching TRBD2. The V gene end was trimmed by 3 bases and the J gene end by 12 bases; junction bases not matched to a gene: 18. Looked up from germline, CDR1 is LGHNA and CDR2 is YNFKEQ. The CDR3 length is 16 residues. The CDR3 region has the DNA TGTGCCAGCAGCCAGGCGGCTAGCGGGGTTTCCTACGGGCGGTACTTC. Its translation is CASSQAASGVSYGRYF.

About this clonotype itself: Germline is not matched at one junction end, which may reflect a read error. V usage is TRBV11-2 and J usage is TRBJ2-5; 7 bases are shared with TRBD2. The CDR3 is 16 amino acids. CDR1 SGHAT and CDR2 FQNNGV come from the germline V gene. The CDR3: CVSSQTPVGGKETQHF. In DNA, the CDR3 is TGTGTCAGCAGCCAAACTCCTGTGGGGGGGAAAGAGACCCAGCACTTC.

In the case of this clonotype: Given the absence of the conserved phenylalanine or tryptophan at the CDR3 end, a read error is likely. CDR3 in amino acids: CSVGGQAGPYEQYL. In DNA form, the CDR3 reads TGCAGCGTTGGGGGACAGGCCGGGCCCTACGAGCAGTACTTA. The chain has TRBV29-1 and TRBJ2-7; 8 bases map to TRBD1. In germline, CDR1 is SQVTM, CDR2 ANQGSEA. CDR3 length: 14 residues. Trimming cost V 4 bases and J 2 bases; bases outside gene matches: 7.

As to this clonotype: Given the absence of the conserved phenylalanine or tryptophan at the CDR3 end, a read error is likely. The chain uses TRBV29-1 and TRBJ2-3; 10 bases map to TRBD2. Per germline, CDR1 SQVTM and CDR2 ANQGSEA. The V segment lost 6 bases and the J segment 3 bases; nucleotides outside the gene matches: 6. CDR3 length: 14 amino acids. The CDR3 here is CSVTLAGVTDTQYI. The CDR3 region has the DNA TGCAGCGTCACTCTAGCGGGAGTAACAGATACGCAGTATATT.

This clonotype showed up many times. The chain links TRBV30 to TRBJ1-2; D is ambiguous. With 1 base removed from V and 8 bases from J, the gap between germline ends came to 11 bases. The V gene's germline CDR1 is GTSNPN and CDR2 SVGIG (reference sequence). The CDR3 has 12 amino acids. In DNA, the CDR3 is TGTGCCTGGAGTGCCCCAAACCGAGGCTACACCTTC. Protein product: CAWSAPNRGYTF.

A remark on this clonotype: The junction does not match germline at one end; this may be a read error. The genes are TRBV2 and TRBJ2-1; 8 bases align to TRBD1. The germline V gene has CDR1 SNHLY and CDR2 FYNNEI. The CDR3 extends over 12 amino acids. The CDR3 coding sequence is TGTGTCAGTTCGACAGGGGAGGATGAGCAGTTGTTC. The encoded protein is CVSSTGEDEQLF.